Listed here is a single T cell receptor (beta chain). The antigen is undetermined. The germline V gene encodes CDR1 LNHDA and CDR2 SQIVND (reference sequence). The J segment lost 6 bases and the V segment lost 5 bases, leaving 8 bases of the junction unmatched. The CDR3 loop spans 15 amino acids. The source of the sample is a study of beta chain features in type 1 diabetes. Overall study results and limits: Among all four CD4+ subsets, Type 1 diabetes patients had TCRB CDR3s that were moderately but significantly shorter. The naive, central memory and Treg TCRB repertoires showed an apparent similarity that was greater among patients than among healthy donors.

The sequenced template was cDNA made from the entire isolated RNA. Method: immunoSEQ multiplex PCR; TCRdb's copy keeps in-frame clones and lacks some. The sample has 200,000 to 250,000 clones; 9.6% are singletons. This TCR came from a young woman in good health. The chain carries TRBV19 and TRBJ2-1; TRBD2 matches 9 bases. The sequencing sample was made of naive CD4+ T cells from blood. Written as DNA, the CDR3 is TGTGCCAGTAGTTTAGCGGGAGATATTGGCAATGAGCAGTTCTTC. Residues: CASSLAGDIGNEQFF.